Shown below are 16 T cell receptor beta chains from a single sample sequenced in a study of blood T cell repertoires in COVID-19. Libraries were prepared by immunoSEQ multiplex PCR; TCRdb keeps only in-frame clonotypes and omits some of them. This sample has over 200,000 clones, with around 80% found just once. Specimen: peripheral blood. These receptors all stem from a woman aged 40 to 50 with acute or convalescent COVID-19.

The J gene is TRBJ1-4, the V gene TRBV5-4; 7 nucleotides line up with TRBD1. The CDR3 loop spans 14 amino acids. The V segment lost 5 bases and the J segment 5 bases; nucleotides outside the gene matches: 6. Germline CDR1 is SGHNT and CDR2 is YYREEE (reference sequence). CDR3: CASSPGTENEKLFF. The CDR3 bases are TGTGCCAGCAGTCCCGGGACAGAGAATGAAAAACTGTTTTTT.

The chain links TRBV3-1 (or the pseudogene TRBV3-2) to TRBJ2-7; 8 bases are a match to TRBD2. There are 14 residues in the CDR3. V shed 4 bases and J 5 bases; nucleotides not matched to a gene: 7. Germline V gene data show CDR1 as LGHDT and CDR2 as YNNKEL (reference sequence). CDR3 in amino acids: CASSPFGGAHEQYF. The CDR3 nucleotides are TGTGCCAGCAGCCCTTTCGGGGGGGCCCACGAGCAGTACTTC.

The chain has TRBV4-3 and TRBJ2-7; 7 nucleotides agree with TRBD1. Germline V CDR1 and CDR2: LGHNA, YSLEER. Trimming removed 5 bases from V and 1 base from J; junction bases left unmatched: 8. The CDR3 contains 15 residues. The CDR3 nucleotides read TGCGCCAGCAGCGGACCGGGACAGAGTTCCTACGAGCAGTACTTC. It yields the protein CASSGPGQSSYEQYF.

The J gene is TRBJ1-1, the V gene TRBV5-5, with D possibly being TRBD1 (6 bases). V was trimmed by 1 base and J by 5 bases, leaving 24 bases between them. This CDR3 has 18 amino acids. Germline lookup yields CDR1 SGHKS and CDR2 YYEKEE (reference sequence). CDR3 sequence reads: CASSLNPGGREMVTEAFF. In DNA form, the CDR3 reads TGTGCCAGCAGCTTGAATCCGGGGGGCAGGGAGATGGTAACTGAAGCTTTCTTT.

This chain uses TRBV20-1 with TRBJ2-1; D unclear. V was trimmed by 6 bases and J by 4 bases, leaving 4 bases between them. The CDR3 spans 10 residues. In germline, CDR1 is DFQATT, CDR2 SNEGSKA (reference sequence). The CDR3 reads CSAQYNEQFF. The CDR3 DNA is TGCAGTGCCCAATACAATGAGCAGTTCTTC.

The chain recombines TRBV7-2 with TRBJ2-7; a possible D gene is TRBD2 (6 bases). The CDR3 has 14 residues. Germline V gene data show CDR1 as SGHTA and CDR2 as FQGNSA. V lost 1 base and J 0 bases, leaving 7 bases between the germline ends. The CDR3, as DNA: TGTGCCAGCAGCTTAGGCGGGGCCTCCTACGAGCAGTACTTC. The encoded protein is CASSLGGASYEQYF.

The chain combines TRBV19 with TRBJ1-4, with TRBD1 as a possible D gene (5 bases). V was cut by 5 bases and J by 13 bases, with 20 bases left in between. Germline-derived CDR1 and CDR2 are LNHDA and SQIVND (reference sequence). The CDR3 sequence is 14 residues long. The CDR3 coding sequence is TGTGCCAGTAGTCCCCCGGGGGGGACCCGGGGACTGTTTTTT. Translated: CASSPPGGTRGLFF.

The genes are TRBV14 and TRBJ2-7; 8 bases are a match to TRBD1. Germline lookup yields CDR1 SGHDN and CDR2 FVKESK. CDR3 length: 14 amino acids. The ends lost 1 base at V and 4 bases at J; junction bases unmatched: 3. CDR3 sequence reads: CASSQGTGLYEQYF. The CDR3 DNA is TGTGCCAGCAGCCAAGGGACAGGGTTGTACGAGCAGTACTTC.

This clone was seen a single time. This chain joins TRBV4-1 and TRBJ2-2; TRBD2 matches 9 bases. This CDR3 is built from 16 residues. Germline V gene lookup returns CDR1 MGHRA and CDR2 YSYEKL. V was clipped by 1 base and J by 6 bases; unmatched bases: 6. The CDR3 nucleotides are TGCGCCAGCAGCCAAGCCGGCGGGGGGGCATCCGGGGAGCTGTTTTTT. The encoded protein is CASSQAGGGASGELFF.

This chain uses TRBV6-2 or TRBV6-3 with TRBJ2-5; 10 bases line up with TRBD2. The CDR3 spans 15 residues. The germline gives CDR1 MNHEY, CDR2 SVGEGT. V lost 7 bases and J lost 1; bases outside the gene matches: 6. Written as DNA, the CDR3 is TGTGCCAGCAACCCAGCGGGGGGGCCCCAAGAGACCCAGTACTTC. This encodes CASNPAGGPQETQYF.

The chain employs TRBV5-1 and TRBJ2-7, with 7 bases that match TRBD1. Germline V gene sequence: CDR1 SGHRS, CDR2 YFSETQ. CDR3 length: 14 amino acids. The V and J ends lost 2 bases and 3 bases, in that order; junction bases with no gene match: 5. The CDR3, as DNA: TGCGCCAGCAGCTTCGGGTCAGGGGGCTACGAGCAGTACTTC. Its protein is CASSFGSGGYEQYF.

The gene calls are TRBV10-3 and TRBJ1-1; TRBD1 is a possible D gene (5 bases). This CDR3 has 14 amino acids. Germline assignment: CDR1 ENHRY and CDR2 SYGVKD. V was pared by 8 bases and J by 0 bases, with 13 bases between. In nucleotides, the CDR3 is TGTGCCATCGGCAGGGCCGAACTGAACACTGAAGCTTTCTTT. This gives the protein CAIGRAELNTEAFF.

In this sample, this clone turned up once. The V and J genes are TRBV30 and TRBJ1-1; weak D call: TRBD1 (6 bases). CDR3 size: 10 residues. Trimming left V 6 bases short and J 11 bases short, with 13 bases between. Germline assignment: CDR1 GTSNPN and CDR2 SVGIG (reference sequence). CDR3 in DNA: TGTGCCTGCCGGGGACAACGGGCTTTCTTT. Translated: CACRGQRAFF.

This clone was counted a few times. DNA of the CDR3: TGTGCCAGCAGCTTCGGGACAGGGTTCGAAAAACTGTTTTTT. Translated: CASSFGTGFEKLFF. This chain connects TRBV5-6 to TRBJ1-4; 9 bases align to TRBD1. V shed 2 bases and J 8 bases; nucleotides not matched to a gene: 4. The CDR3 totals 14 residues. From germline, CDR1 is SGHDT and CDR2 YYEEEE.

This chain uses TRBV19 with TRBJ1-5, with a possible D match to TRBD1 (6 bases). V lost 4 bases to trimming and J lost 2 bases, with 12 bases between them. Germline assignment: CDR1 LNHDA and CDR2 SQIVND (reference sequence). The CDR3 is 15 amino acids. The CDR3 protein is CASSTGGRGNQPQHF. As DNA, the CDR3 is TGTGCCAGTAGTACGGGGGGCAGGGGCAATCAGCCCCAGCATTTT.

The rearrangement uses TRBV20-1 and TRBJ1-5; D perhaps matches TRBD1 (5 bases). V was cut by 3 bases and J by 4 bases, with 10 bases left in between. CDR1 is DFQATT, CDR2 SNEGSKA, per germline (reference sequence). The CDR3 contains 13 residues. CDR3 region: CSASEDTNQPQHF. The CDR3, as DNA: TGCAGTGCTAGTGAGGACACAAATCAGCCCCAGCATTTT.